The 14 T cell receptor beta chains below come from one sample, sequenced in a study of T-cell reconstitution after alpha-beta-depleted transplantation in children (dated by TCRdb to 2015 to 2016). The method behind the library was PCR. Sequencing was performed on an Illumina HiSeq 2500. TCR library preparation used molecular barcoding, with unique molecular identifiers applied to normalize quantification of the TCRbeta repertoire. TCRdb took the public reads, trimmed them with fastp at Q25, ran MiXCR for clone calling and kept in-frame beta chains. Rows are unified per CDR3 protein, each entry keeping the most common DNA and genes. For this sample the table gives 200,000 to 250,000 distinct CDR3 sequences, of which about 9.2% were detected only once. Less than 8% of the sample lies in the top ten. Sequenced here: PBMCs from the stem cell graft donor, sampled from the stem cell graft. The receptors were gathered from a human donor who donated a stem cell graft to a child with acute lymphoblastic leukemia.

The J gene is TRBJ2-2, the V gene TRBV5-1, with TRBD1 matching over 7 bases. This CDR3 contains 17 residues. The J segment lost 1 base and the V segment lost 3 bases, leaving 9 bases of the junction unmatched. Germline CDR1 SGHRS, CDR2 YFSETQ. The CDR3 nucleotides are TGCGCCAGCAGCTCTGTAGTACGGACAGGGAACACCGGGGAGCTGTTTTTT. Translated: CASSSVVRTGNTGELFF.

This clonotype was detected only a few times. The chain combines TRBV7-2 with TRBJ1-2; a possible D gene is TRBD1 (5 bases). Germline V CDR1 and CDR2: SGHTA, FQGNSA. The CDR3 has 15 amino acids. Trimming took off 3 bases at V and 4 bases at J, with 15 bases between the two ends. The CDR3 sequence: CASSLPLGETYGYTF. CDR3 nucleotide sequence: TGTGCCAGCAGCTTGCCCCTGGGGGAGACCTATGGCTACACCTTC. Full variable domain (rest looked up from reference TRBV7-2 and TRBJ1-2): GAGVSQSPSNKVTEKGKDVELRCDPISGHTALYWYRQSLGQGLEFLIYFQGNSAPDKSGLPSDRFSAERTGGSVSTLTIQRTQQEDSAVYLCASSLPLGETYGYTFGSGTRLTVV.

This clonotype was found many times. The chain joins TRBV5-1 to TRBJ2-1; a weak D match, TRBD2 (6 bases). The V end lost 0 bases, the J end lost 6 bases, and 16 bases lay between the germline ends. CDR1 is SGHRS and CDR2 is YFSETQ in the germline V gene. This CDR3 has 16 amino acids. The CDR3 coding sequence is TGCGCCAGCAGCTTGGTGGAGGGCGAAAGGGGCAATGAGCAGTTCTTC. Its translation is CASSLVEGERGNEQFF.

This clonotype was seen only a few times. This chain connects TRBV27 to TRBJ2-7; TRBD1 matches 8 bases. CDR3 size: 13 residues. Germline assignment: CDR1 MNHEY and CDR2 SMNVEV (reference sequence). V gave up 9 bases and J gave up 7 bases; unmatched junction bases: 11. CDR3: CASKRQGSGEQYF. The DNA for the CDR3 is TGTGCCAGTAAGAGACAGGGGTCGGGAGAGCAGTACTTC.

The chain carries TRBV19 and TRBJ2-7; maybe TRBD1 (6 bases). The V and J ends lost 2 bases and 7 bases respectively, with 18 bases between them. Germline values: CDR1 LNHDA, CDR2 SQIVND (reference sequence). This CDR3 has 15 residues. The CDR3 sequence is CASSITGQQMIEQYF. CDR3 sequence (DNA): TGTGCCAGTAGTATAACAGGACAGCAAATGATAGAGCAGTACTTC. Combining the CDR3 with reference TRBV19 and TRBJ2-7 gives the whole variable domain DGGITQSPKYLFRKEGQNVTLSCEQNLNHDAMYWYRQDPGQGLRLIYYSQIVNDFQKGDIAEGYSVSREKKESFPLTVTSAQKNPTAFYLCASSITGQQMIEQYFGPGTRLTVT.

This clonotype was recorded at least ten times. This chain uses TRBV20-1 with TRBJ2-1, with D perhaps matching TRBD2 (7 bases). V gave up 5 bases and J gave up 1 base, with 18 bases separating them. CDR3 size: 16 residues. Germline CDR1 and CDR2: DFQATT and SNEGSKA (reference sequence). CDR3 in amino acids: CSAVPGGAASYNEQFF. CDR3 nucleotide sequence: TGCAGTGCTGTCCCTGGGGGGGCCGCGTCCTACAATGAGCAGTTCTTC.

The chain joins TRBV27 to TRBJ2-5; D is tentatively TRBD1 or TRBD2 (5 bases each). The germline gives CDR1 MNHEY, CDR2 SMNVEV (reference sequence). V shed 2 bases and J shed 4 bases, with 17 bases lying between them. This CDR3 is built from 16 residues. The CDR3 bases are TGTGCCAGCAGTTTAGTTCCTCGAGGGGTGGGAGAGACCCAGTACTTC. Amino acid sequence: CASSLVPRGVGETQYF.

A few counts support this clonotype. In nucleotides, the CDR3 is TGTGCCAGCAGCTTTGGTGACCGGCAAGAGACCCAGTACTTC. The encoded protein is CASSFGDRQETQYF. This chain joins TRBV12-3 or TRBV12-4 and TRBJ2-5, with D uncertain. V lost 6 bases, J lost 2 bases, and 13 bases lay in between. The CDR3 consists of 14 residues.

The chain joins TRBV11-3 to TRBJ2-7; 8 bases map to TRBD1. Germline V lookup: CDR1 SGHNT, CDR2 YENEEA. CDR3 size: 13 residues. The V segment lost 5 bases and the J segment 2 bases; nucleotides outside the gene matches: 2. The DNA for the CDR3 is TGTGCCAGCAGCAAGGGACAGGCCTACGAGCAGTACTTC. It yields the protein CASSKGQAYEQYF. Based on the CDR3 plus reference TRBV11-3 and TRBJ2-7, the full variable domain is EAGVVQSPRYKIIEKKQPVAFWCNPISGHNTLYWYLQNLGQGPELLIRYENEEAVDDSQLPKDRFSAERLKGVDSTLKIQPAELGDSAVYLCASSKGQAYEQYFGPGTRLTVT.

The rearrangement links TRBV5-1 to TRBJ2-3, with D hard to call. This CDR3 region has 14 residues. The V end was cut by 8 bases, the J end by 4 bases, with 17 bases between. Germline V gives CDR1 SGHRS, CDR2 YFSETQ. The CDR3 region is CASHGLNSADTQYF. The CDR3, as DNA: TGCGCCAGTCACGGCCTAAACTCCGCAGATACGCAGTATTTT.

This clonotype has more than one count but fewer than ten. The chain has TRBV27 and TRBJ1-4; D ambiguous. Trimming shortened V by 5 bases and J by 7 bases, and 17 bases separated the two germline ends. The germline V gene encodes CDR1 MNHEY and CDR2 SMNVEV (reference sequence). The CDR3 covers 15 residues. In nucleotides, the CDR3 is TGTGCCAGCAGTCCCGGGCCCCTTATGGTTGAAAAACTGTTTTTT. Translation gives CASSPGPLMVEKLFF.

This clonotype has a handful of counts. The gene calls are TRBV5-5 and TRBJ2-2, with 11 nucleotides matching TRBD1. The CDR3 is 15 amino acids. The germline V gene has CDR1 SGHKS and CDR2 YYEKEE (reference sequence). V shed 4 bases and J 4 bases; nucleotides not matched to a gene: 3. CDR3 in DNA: TGTGCCAGCAGCAAGGGACAGGGGGGCACCGGGGAGCTGTTTTTT. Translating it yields CASSKGQGGTGELFF.

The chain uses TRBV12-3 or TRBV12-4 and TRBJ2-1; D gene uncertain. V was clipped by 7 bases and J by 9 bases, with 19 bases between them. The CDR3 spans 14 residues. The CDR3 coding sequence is TGTGCCAGCACCACTGGAGCCCAGGTGACTGAGCAGTTCTTC. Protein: CASTTGAQVTEQFF.

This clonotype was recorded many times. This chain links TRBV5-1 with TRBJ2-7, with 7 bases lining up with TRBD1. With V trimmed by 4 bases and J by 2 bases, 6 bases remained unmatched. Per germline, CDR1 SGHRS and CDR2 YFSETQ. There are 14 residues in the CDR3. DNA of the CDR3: TGCGCCAGCAGCCTCGGGACAGAGCCCTACGAGCAGTACTTC. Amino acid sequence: CASSLGTEPYEQYF.